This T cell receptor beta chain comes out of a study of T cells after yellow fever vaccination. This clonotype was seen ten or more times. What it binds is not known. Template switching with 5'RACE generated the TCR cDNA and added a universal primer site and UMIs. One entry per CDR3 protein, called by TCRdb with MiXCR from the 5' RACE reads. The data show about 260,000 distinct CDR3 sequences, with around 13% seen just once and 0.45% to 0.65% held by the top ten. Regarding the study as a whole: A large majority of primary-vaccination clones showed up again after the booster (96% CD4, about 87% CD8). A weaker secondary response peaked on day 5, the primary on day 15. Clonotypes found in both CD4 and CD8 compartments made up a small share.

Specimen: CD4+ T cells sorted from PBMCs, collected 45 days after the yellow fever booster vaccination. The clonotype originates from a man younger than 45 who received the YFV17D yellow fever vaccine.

CDR3 nucleotide sequence: TGCAGTGCTAGGTCAGCGGGACTAGCCATAGATGAGCAGTTCTTC. It translates to CSARSAGLAIDEQFF. The chain links TRBV20-1 to TRBJ2-1; 9 nucleotides match TRBD2. The V segment lost 3 bases and the J segment 8 bases; nucleotides outside the gene matches: 11. Germline loops: CDR1 DFQATT, CDR2 SNEGSKA (reference sequence). This CDR3 is built from 15 residues.